The clone carrying this T cell receptor (beta chain) occurred a few times. What it recognizes is unknown. This sample is drawn from a study of cytomegalovirus exposure and HLA in healthy donors. Whole-study findings and limits: Presence/absence comparisons presumed near-even sequencing depth among donors.

The study ran its PCR with 60 Vbeta and 13 Jbeta primers. Sequenced by immunoSEQ multiplex PCR; TCRdb stores in-frame clones only, minus some. Among more than 100,000 clones, approximately 80% were seen once, and the ten largest hold around 3.5%. The CDR3 runs 17 residues. V lost 6 bases and J 1 base, leaving 16 bases between the germline ends. Germline loops: CDR1 MRHNA, CDR2 SNTAGT. What was sequenced was PBMCs. The J gene is TRBJ2-6, the V gene TRBV6-4; a possible D gene is TRBD1 (6 bases). The sequence derives from a human donor in good health. CDR3: CASSPQGTTSGANVLTF. For the CDR3, the DNA is TGTGCCAGCAGCCCCCAGGGGACGACGTCTGGGGCCAACGTCCTGACTTTC.